The 25 T cell receptor beta chains reported below all come from one sample, sequenced in a study of CD8+CD57+ T cells in acquired aplastic anemia. Both TCR beta VDJ combination and CDR3 sequence profiling were carried out. Genomic DNA was the template for this profiling. TCRdb re-analysed the reads in MiXCR, keeping a single row per CDR3 protein. The sample has hundreds of thousands of distinct CDR3 sequences; roughly 34% are singletons. Only patients with CD8+CD57+ cell expansion on flow cytometry were chosen for sequencing. Material: sorted CD4+, CD8+, or CD8+CD57+ T cells (not recorded which) from PBMCs. The receptors stem from a human donor with aplastic anemia.

The chain links TRBV5-1 to TRBJ2-6; TRBD1 matches 9 bases. Germline loops: CDR1 SGHRS, CDR2 YFSETQ. The CDR3 contains 18 residues. With 1 base clipped from V and 1 base from J, the junction kept 6 bases outside the gene matches. The CDR3 region is CASSLRGQGLSGANVLTF. CDR3 DNA: TGCGCCAGCAGCTTGAGGGGACAGGGACTATCTGGGGCCAACGTCCTGACTTTC.

The chain couples TRBV20-1 to TRBJ2-4, with TRBD2 identical over 12 bases. Germline V lookup: CDR1 DFQATT, CDR2 SNEGSKA (reference sequence). Trimming cost V 3 bases and J 7 bases; bases outside gene matches: 7. The CDR3 contains 15 residues. The CDR3 nucleotides read TGCAGTGCTAGCCCTCTAGCGGGAGGGGCGAACATTCAGTACTTC. It yields the protein CSASPLAGGANIQYF.

This chain joins TRBV12-3 or TRBV12-4 and TRBJ1-6, with a tentative D call TRBD1 (6 bases). Trimming removed 3 bases at V and 8 bases at J, with 11 bases between. The CDR3 is 14 residues long. The CDR3 loop reads CASSLGKGDSPLHF. The CDR3 DNA reads as TGTGCCAGCAGTTTGGGCAAGGGGGATTCACCCCTCCACTTT.

This clonotype was detected only a few times. The chain is built from TRBV27 and TRBJ1-3, with D perhaps matching TRBD1 (5 bases). This CDR3 is 16 amino acids long. Germline V CDR1 and CDR2: MNHEY, SMNVEV (reference sequence). Trimming removed 0 bases from V and 2 bases from J, with 11 bases in between. This CDR3 is CASSLSPGGAGNTIYF. The DNA for the CDR3 is TGTGCCAGCAGTTTATCCCCCGGGGGAGCTGGAAACACCATATATTTT.

The chain couples TRBV11-2 to TRBJ2-7; D not resolved. The CDR3 sequence is 14 residues long. Per germline, CDR1 SGHAT and CDR2 FQNNGV. V was trimmed by 4 bases and J by 6 bases, leaving 16 bases between them. CDR3: CASSSPPTVGEQYF. CDR3 nucleotide sequence: TGTGCCAGCAGCTCTCCCCCCACAGTGGGCGAGCAGTACTTC.

This clonotype has a handful of counts. The chain employs TRBV7-9 and TRBJ1-2; perhaps TRBD1 as D (6 bases). Germline V gene data show CDR1 as SEHNR and CDR2 as FQNEAQ (reference sequence). The CDR3 runs 15 residues. V lost 7 bases and J lost 4, with 19 bases in between. Written as DNA, the CDR3 is TGTGCCAGCACCTCAGAATGGACAGCCTTCTATGGCTACACCTTC. As protein: CASTSEWTAFYGYTF.

J is TRBJ2-3 and V is TRBV2; 12 nucleotides line up with TRBD1. V lost 6 bases to trimming and J lost 4 bases; unmatched junction nucleotides: 8. Germline CDR1 and CDR2: SNHLY and FYNNEI. This CDR3 region has 16 residues. The CDR3 sequence is CASSISGTGGADTQYF. Here the CDR3 DNA reads TGTGCCAGCAGCATTTCTGGGACAGGGGGCGCAGATACGCAGTATTTT.

The chain combines TRBV5-1 with TRBJ2-1; D is ambiguous. The J call is doubtful: the DNA matches TRBJ2-7 better. CDR3 length: 12 residues. Germline loops: CDR1 SGHRS, CDR2 YFSETQ. The DNA of the CDR3 is TGCGCCAGCAGCTTGGGGGTGAATGAGCAGTACTTC. Translated, it gives CASSLGVNEQYF.

The sample holds a few counts of this clonotype. This chain uses TRBV7-3 with TRBJ2-3, with D perhaps given as TRBD1 or TRBD2 (5 bases each). Trimming removed 5 bases at V and 5 bases at J, with 20 bases between. Germline-derived CDR1 and CDR2 are SGHTA and FQGTGA. The CDR3 has 16 residues. The CDR3 DNA is TGTGCCAGCAGCCCTTACTCAGATCGGGGCCAAGATACGCAGTATTTT. Amino acid sequence: CASSPYSDRGQDTQYF.

This clonotype showed up just a few times. This rearrangement joins TRBV14 to TRBJ1-2, with 7 positions matching TRBD1. This CDR3 is built from 17 residues. J was trimmed by 6 bases and V by 1 base; bases with no gene match: 14. Germline loops: CDR1 SGHDN, CDR2 FVKESK. CDR3 sequence: CASSQVLFVRGLNGYTF. The CDR3, as DNA: TGTGCCAGCAGCCAAGTTCTATTTGTCAGGGGGTTAAATGGCTACACCTTC. Supplemented by reference TRBV14 and TRBJ1-2, the full variable domain reads EAGVTQFPSHSVIEKGQTVTLRCDPISGHDNLYWYRRVMGKEIKFLLHFVKESKQDESGMPNNRFLAERTGGTYSTLKVQPAELEDSGVYFCASSQVLFVRGLNGYTFGSGTRLTVV.

J is TRBJ1-1 and V is TRBV6-2 or TRBV6-3, with unresolved D. From germline, CDR1 is MNHEY and CDR2 SVGEGT. The CDR3 totals 18 residues. V was trimmed by 0 bases and J by 3 bases, leaving 20 bases between them. The CDR3 DNA reads TGTGCCAGCAGTTACTCGATGTCTGGGGATGCTGGGGACACTGAAGCTTTCTTT. It is translated as CASSYSMSGDAGDTEAFF.

Worth noting for this clonotype: With a much larger clone just one base away, this may be a read error. The J gene is TRBJ2-7, the V gene TRBV7-8; a possible D gene is TRBD1 (5 bases). The CDR3 totals 14 residues. Germline CDR1 is SGHVS and CDR2 is FQNEAQ. The CDR3 loop reads CSSSIPPGIYEQYF. Here the CDR3 DNA reads TGTTCCAGCAGCATACCACCAGGGATCTACGAGCAGTACTTC.

The chain links TRBV7-9 to TRBJ1-6; the match to TRBD1 covers 9 bases. This CDR3 contains 15 residues. After removal of 5 bases from V and 7 bases from J, the junction contained 6 bases not matched to a gene. The germline CDR1 and CDR2 sequences are SEHNR and FQNEAQ (reference sequence). The CDR3 reads CASSPRDRVNSPLHF. CDR3 nucleotides: TGTGCCAGCAGCCCCAGGGACAGGGTAAATTCACCCCTCCACTTT.

Many counts were recorded for this clonotype. The chain employs TRBV7-9 and TRBJ1-3; D is uncertain. The V gene's germline CDR1 is SEHNR and CDR2 FQNEAQ (reference sequence). The CDR3 consists of 17 residues. V was clipped by 5 bases and J by 0 bases, with 17 bases between them. The CDR3 region is CASSRNVAGSSGNTIYF. Here the CDR3 DNA reads TGTGCCAGCAGCCGCAATGTGGCGGGGAGCTCTGGAAACACCATATATTTT.

This chain links TRBV28 with TRBJ2-3; D could derive from TRBD1 or TRBD2 (5 bases each). The V gene's germline CDR1 is MDHEN and CDR2 SYDVKM. This CDR3 spans 15 amino acids. V gave up 6 bases and J gave up 2 bases, with 15 bases separating them. The DNA for the CDR3 is TGTGCCAGCAGCCCGACTTGGGGGTACACAGATACGCAGTATTTT. Protein sequence: CASSPTWGYTDTQYF. The variable domain in full, with the rest retrieved from reference TRBV28 and TRBJ2-3, is DVKVTQSSRYLVKRTGEKVFLECVQDMDHENMFWYRQDPGLGLRLIYFSYDVKMKEKGDIPEGYSVSREKKERFSLILESASTNQTSMYLCASSPTWGYTDTQYFGPGTRLTVL.

This clonotype was seen a few times. CDR3 in DNA: TGCAGCGTTGACGGGGTATCCATTTATGAGCAGTTCTTC. Encoded protein: CSVDGVSIYEQFF. This chain links TRBV29-1 with TRBJ2-1, with a weak D call TRBD2 (5 bases). V shed 3 bases and J shed 8 bases, with 14 bases lying between them. From germline, CDR1 is SQVTM and CDR2 ANQGSEA. The CDR3 sequence is 13 residues long.

The chain links TRBV15 to TRBJ2-3; D perhaps matches TRBD1 (7 bases). The ends were cut back, 6 bases at V and 1 base at J, with 14 bases in the middle. This CDR3 has 15 residues. The germline CDR1 and CDR2 sequences are LNHNV and YYDKDF (reference sequence). CDR3 amino acids: CATSQGGGRTDTQYF. The DNA for the CDR3 is TGTGCCACCAGTCAGGGGGGCGGCCGCACAGATACGCAGTATTTT.

This clonotype was seen at least ten times. The chain couples TRBV5-1 to TRBJ2-7; TRBD1 matches at 9 bases. The CDR3 is 14 amino acids. V trimming: 4 bases; J trimming: 5 bases; junction bases outside the gene matches: 7. Germline values: CDR1 SGHRS, CDR2 YFSETQ. The CDR3 sequence is CASSLGTGSHEQYF. CDR3 DNA: TGCGCCAGCAGCCTAGGGACAGGGTCCCACGAGCAGTACTTC.

This clonotype was recorded many times. The chain has TRBV2 and TRBJ1-6; the match to TRBD1 covers 8 bases. CDR1 SNHLY and CDR2 FYNNEI come from the germline V gene. This CDR3 is built from 15 residues. V lost 6 bases and J lost 6; bases outside the gene matches: 7. The CDR3, as DNA: TGTGCCAGCAGCGGACAGGGTGGACTTAATTCACCCCTCCACTTT. Protein product: CASSGQGGLNSPLHF.

This clonotype was seen many times. A read error may produce the germline difference seen at one junction end. The chain recombines TRBV6-1 with TRBJ2-7; D tentatively fits TRBD1 or TRBD2 (6 bases each). Per the germline V gene, CDR1 is MNHNS and CDR2 is SASEGT. The CDR3 consists of 12 residues. The CDR3, as DNA: TGTGCCAGCAGTGAAGCGCGGCAGGGGAGGTCGTTC. Protein sequence: CASSEARQGRSF.

The chain recombines TRBV29-1 with TRBJ1-2; TRBD1 matches at 7 bases. The germline gives CDR1 SQVTM, CDR2 ANQGSEA. The CDR3 contains 13 residues. Trimming cost V 6 bases and J 8 bases; bases outside gene matches: 12. CDR3 region: CSVRSETGPGYTF. The CDR3 coding sequence is TGCAGCGTGAGGTCCGAGACAGGGCCCGGCTACACCTTC.

The chain combines TRBV20-1 with TRBJ2-7, with a weak D call TRBD2 (6 bases). The CDR3 is made up of 13 amino acids. Germline V gene sequence: CDR1 DFQATT, CDR2 SNEGSKA (reference sequence). Trimming left V 0 bases short and J 6 bases short, with 12 bases between. The CDR3 coding sequence is TGCAGTGCTAGAGATCCTCGGGGGTTCGAGCAGTACTTC. The encoded protein is CSARDPRGFEQYF.

The rearrangement uses TRBV5-6 and TRBJ2-7; D unresolved. Trimming left V 2 bases short and J 0 bases short, with 12 bases between. The CDR3 runs 15 residues. Germline V CDR1 and CDR2: SGHDT, YYEEEE. The CDR3 sequence: CASSFSPPFSYEQYF. CDR3 coding DNA: TGTGCCAGCAGCTTCAGCCCCCCGTTCTCCTACGAGCAGTACTTC.

The table lists this clonotype with many counts. The rearrangement joins TRBV11-1 to TRBJ1-6; no definite D call. This CDR3 is 17 amino acids long. Germline V gene lookup returns CDR1 SGHAT and CDR2 FQDESV (reference sequence). Trimming stripped 4 bases from V and 0 bases from J, with 13 bases between. This CDR3 is CASSSDRAPSYNSPLHF. In DNA, the CDR3 is TGTGCCAGCAGCTCGGATCGGGCACCCTCCTATAATTCACCCCTCCACTTT.

As DNA, the CDR3 is TGTGCCAGCCGCAACCGACTAGCGGGAGGGCCGTACGAGCAGTACTTC. This sequence encodes CASRNRLAGGPYEQYF. The chain has TRBV19 and TRBJ2-7, with 14 bases lining up with TRBD2. The length of the CDR3 is 16 residues. After removal of 9 bases from V and 4 bases from J, the junction contained 11 bases not matched to a gene. Germline loops: CDR1 LNHDA, CDR2 SQIVND (reference sequence). Drawing the rest from reference TRBV19 and TRBJ2-7, the complete variable domain is DGGITQSPKYLFRKEGQNVTLSCEQNLNHDAMYWYRQDPGQGLRLIYYSQIVNDFQKGDIAEGYSVSREKKESFPLTVTSAQKNPTAFYLCASRNRLAGGPYEQYFGPGTRLTVT.